This passage covers 4 T cell receptor beta chains from one sample sequenced in a study of human T cells and chemical hapten exposure. The time point here: patch test 2, 6 weeks after DPC sensitization. Described treatment: therapeutic diphenylcyclopropenone sensitization with weekly scalp DPC. A single record per CDR3 protein comes from TCRdb applying MiXCR to the RACE reads. Of 360,000 or so distinct CDR3 sequences listed, under 6.5% are singletons. The sample consisted of whole blood, taken in connection with sensitization to the hapten diphenylcyclopropenone (DPC). These TCRs come from a woman under 30 with alopecia areata. Some clones in this sample may be carry-over from other donors' samples.

This clonotype has just a few counts. The chain joins TRBV5-1 to TRBJ2-6, with TRBD1 matching over 7 bases. V was clipped by 1 base and J by 0 bases; unmatched bases: 13. CDR3 size: 20 residues. Germline CDR1 and CDR2: SGHRS and YFSETQ. CDR3 nucleotide sequence: TGCGCCAGCAGCTTGCCACTACCGGGACAGCAATTCTCTGGGGCCAACGTCCTGACTTTC. It encodes CASSLPLPGQQFSGANVLTF.

A remark on this clonotype: A read error may account for a junction end that differs from germline. The J gene is TRBJ2-5, the V gene TRBV4-2, with 12 bases aligning to TRBD2. Germline CDR1 and CDR2: LGHNA and YNFKEQ. The CDR3 is 17 amino acids. Here the CDR3 DNA reads TGTGCCAGCAGCCAATCAACTAGCGGGGGGTCTGAAGAGACCCAGAACTTC. This translates into CASSQSTSGGSEETQNF.

This clonotype was seen a handful of times. This chain connects TRBV9 to TRBJ2-3; D is uncertain. V was pared by 4 bases and J by 7 bases, with 22 bases between. This CDR3 is 16 amino acids long. The germline V gene has CDR1 SGDLS and CDR2 YYNGEE. The CDR3 loop reads CASSQTYVQAGNTQYF. CDR3 DNA sequence: TGTGCCAGCAGCCAAACGTATGTCCAGGCTGGGAATACGCAGTATTTT.

This clonotype was picked up many times. The CDR3 DNA reads as TGTGCCACCAGCAGACCAGACAGGGCGTACACTGAAGCTTTCTTT. Translation gives CATSRPDRAYTEAFF. The chain links TRBV15 to TRBJ1-1; the match to TRBD1 covers 7 bases. V gave up 2 bases and J gave up 3 bases; unmatched junction bases: 6. CDR3 length equals 15 residues. CDR1 and CDR2 (germline): LNHNV, YYDKDF (reference sequence).